These 4 T cell receptor beta chains were sequenced from one sample in a study of regulatory T cells in long-lasting Graves disease. The time point is: newly diagnosed GD, antithyroid drugs for less than 3 months. PBMC-derived RNA was used for the TCR library. Libraries of TCR beta came from iRepertoire HTBI primers plus Arm-PCR of CDR3 regions. TCRdb passed the multiplex PCR reads through MiXCR, listing each CDR3 protein once. There are about 530,000 distinct CDR3 sequences in the sample; more than 15% occur only once, and around a quarter lies in the top ten. This sample was also put to use in a study of T cells in Graves' hyperthyroidism and ophthalmopathy.

The sequenced sample was peripheral blood mononuclear cells (PBMCs), obtained at new diagnosis, from a patient treated with antithyroid drugs. All receptors derive from a middle-aged woman with Graves disease.

This clonotype was counted a few times. This sequence joins TRBV14 and TRBJ2-3, with a tentative D call TRBD1 (5 bases). The DNA end favors TRBJ2-7, so the J call may be wrong. The CDR3 sequence is 12 residues long. Germline V gene lookup returns CDR1 SGHDN and CDR2 FVKESK. The DNA for the CDR3 is TGTGCCAGCAGCCTTGCCCAGGGTCAGCAGTACTTC. Its translation is CASSLAQGQQYF.

This clonotype was detected a few times. This sequence joins TRBV5-5 and TRBJ2-2; D remains unclear. The CDR3 sequence is 13 residues long. Trimming cost V 3 bases and J 6 bases, with 9 bases left between them. Per germline, CDR1 SGHKS and CDR2 YYEKEE (reference sequence). Written as DNA, the CDR3 is TGTGCCAGCAGCTGGTCCTCGGCCGGGGAGCTGTTTTTT. Protein: CASSWSSAGELFF.

The rearrangement joins TRBV5-1 to TRBJ1-6; D not certain. The CDR3 extends over 15 amino acids. Per the germline V gene, CDR1 is SGHRS and CDR2 is YFSETQ. With 2 bases removed from V and 5 bases from J, the gap between germline ends came to 11 bases. The CDR3 region is CASSLGDINNSPLHF. CDR3 nucleotides: TGCGCCAGCAGCTTAGGAGACATTAATAATTCACCCCTCCACTTT.

This clonotype was seen a handful of times. J is TRBJ1-6 and V is TRBV19; D is perhaps TRBD1 (6 bases). CDR3 length: 15 amino acids. Germline CDR1 reads LNHDA; CDR2 reads SQIVND (reference sequence). V gave up 6 bases and J gave up 8 bases, with 17 bases separating them. The CDR3 bases are TGTGCCAGTAGCTATTACAGGGTTACGGATTCACCCCTCCACTTT. It is translated as CASSYYRVTDSPLHF.